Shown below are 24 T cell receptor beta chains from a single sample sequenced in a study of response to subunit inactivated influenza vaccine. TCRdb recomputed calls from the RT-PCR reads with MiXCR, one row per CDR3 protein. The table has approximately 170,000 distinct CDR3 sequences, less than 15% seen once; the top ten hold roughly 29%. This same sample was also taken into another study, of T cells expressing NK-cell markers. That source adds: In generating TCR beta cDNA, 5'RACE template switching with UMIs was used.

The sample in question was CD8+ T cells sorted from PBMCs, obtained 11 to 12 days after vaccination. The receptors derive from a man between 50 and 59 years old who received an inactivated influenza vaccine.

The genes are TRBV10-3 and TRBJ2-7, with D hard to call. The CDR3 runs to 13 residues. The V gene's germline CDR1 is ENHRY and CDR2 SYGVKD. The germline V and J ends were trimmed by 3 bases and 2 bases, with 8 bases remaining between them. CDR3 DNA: TGTGCCATCAGTGATGACACCACCTACGAGCAGTACTTC. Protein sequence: CAISDDTTYEQYF.

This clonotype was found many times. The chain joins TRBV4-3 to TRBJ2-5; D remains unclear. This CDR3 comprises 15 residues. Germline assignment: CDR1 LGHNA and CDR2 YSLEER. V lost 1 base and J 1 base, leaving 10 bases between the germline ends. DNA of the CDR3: TGCGCCAGCAGCCAAGGGAGAGGATCCCAAGAGACCCAGTACTTC. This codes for CASSQGRGSQETQYF.

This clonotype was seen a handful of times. The CDR3 loop is CASSARLAGGYRLETQYF. The CDR3 DNA reads as TGTGCCAGCAGCGCGCGACTAGCGGGGGGCTACCGGTTGGAGACCCAGTACTTC. The chain is built from TRBV11-2 and TRBJ2-5, with TRBD2 matching 13 bases. Germline-derived CDR1 and CDR2 are SGHAT and FQNNGV. The CDR3 runs 18 residues. Trimming took 5 bases from V and 5 from J; bases not matched to a gene: 14.

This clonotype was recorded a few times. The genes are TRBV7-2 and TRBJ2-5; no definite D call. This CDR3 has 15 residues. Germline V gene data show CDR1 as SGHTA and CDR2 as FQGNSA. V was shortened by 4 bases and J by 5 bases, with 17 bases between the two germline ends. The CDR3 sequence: CASSSLGAMSETQYF. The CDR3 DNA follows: TGTGCCAGCAGCTCCCTAGGAGCAATGTCTGAGACCCAGTACTTC.

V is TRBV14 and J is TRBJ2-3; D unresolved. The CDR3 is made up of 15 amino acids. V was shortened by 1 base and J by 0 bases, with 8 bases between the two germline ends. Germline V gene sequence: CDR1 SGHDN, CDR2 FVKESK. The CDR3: CASSQGTTSTDTQYF. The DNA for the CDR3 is TGTGCCAGCAGCCAAGGAACGACTAGCACAGATACGCAGTATTTT. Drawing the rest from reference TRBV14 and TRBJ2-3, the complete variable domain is EAGVTQFPSHSVIEKGQTVTLRCDPISGHDNLYWYRRVMGKEIKFLLHFVKESKQDESGMPNNRFLAERTGGTYSTLKVQPAELEDSGVYFCASSQGTTSTDTQYFGPGTRLTVL.

The DNA of the CDR3 is TGTGCCAGCAGCGCGGGGGGGAACACCGGGGAGCTGTTTTTT. It is translated as CASSAGGNTGELFF. The V and J genes are TRBV7-2 and TRBJ2-2; 8 nucleotides line up with TRBD2. The CDR3 contains 14 residues. Losses at the gene ends were 5 bases for V and 1 base for J; bases not matched to a gene: 0. Germline CDR1 reads SGHTA; CDR2 reads FQGNSA. The whole variable domain, filled in from reference TRBV7-2 and TRBJ2-2, reads GAGVSQSPSNKVTEKGKDVELRCDPISGHTALYWYRQSLGQGLEFLIYFQGNSAPDKSGLPSDRFSAERTGGSVSTLTIQRTQQEDSAVYLCASSAGGNTGELFFGEGSRLTVL.

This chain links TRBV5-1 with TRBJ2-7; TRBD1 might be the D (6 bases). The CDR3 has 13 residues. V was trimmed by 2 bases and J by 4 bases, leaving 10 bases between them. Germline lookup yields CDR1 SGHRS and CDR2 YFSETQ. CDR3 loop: CASSFAGDYEQYF. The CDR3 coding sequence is TGCGCCAGCAGCTTCGCAGGGGATTACGAGCAGTACTTC.

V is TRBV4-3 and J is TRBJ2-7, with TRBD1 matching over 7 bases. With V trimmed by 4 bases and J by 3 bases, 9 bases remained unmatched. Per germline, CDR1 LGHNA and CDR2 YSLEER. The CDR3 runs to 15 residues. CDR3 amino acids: CASSPHRDSYYEQYF. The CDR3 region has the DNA TGCGCCAGCAGCCCCCACCGGGACAGTTACTACGAGCAGTACTTC.

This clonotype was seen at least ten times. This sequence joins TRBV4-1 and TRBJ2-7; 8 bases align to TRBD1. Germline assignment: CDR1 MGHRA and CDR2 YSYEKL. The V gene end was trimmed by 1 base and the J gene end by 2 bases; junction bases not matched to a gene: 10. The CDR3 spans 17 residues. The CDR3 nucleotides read TGCGCCAGCAGCCAAGGCTTTGGACAGGGTATTCCCTACGAGCAGTACTTC. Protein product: CASSQGFGQGIPYEQYF.

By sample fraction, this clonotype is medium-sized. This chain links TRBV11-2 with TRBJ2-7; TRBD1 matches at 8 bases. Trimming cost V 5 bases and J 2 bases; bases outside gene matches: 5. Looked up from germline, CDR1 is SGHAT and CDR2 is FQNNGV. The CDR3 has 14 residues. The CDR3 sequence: CASSLGQGPYEQYF. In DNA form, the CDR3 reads TGTGCCAGCAGCCTCGGACAGGGTCCCTACGAGCAGTACTTC.

CDR3 sequence (DNA): TGTGCCAGCAGTTTGGTCAGGGGATACCCCGGGGAGCTGTTTTTT. Protein: CASSLVRGYPGELFF. The V gene is TRBV28, the J gene TRBJ2-2; weak D call: TRBD1 (6 bases). Trimming pared 3 bases from V and 6 bases from J, leaving 14 bases between. The CDR3 contains 15 residues. In germline, CDR1 is MDHEN, CDR2 SYDVKM.

CDR3 loop: CSGRTGDDGYTF. The CDR3 coding sequence is TGCAGCGGGCGGACAGGGGATGATGGCTACACCTTC. The V and J genes are TRBV29-1 and TRBJ1-2; 9 bases fit TRBD1. This CDR3 is 12 amino acids long. J was trimmed by 6 bases and V by 7 bases; bases with no gene match: 6. Germline CDR1 is SQVTM and CDR2 is ANQGSEA.

CDR3 DNA sequence: TGTGCCAGCAGTTTACCCCCCCGGGGGGCGTACAATGAGCAGTTCTTC. Protein: CASSLPPRGAYNEQFF. V and J are TRBV27 and TRBJ2-1; tentative D call: TRBD2 (7 bases). The CDR3 contains 16 residues. V dropped 2 bases and J dropped 4 bases, with 15 bases sitting between them. Germline V CDR1 and CDR2: MNHEY, SMNVEV (reference sequence).

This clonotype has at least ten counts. CDR3 sequence reads: CASSLGGEAFF. In nucleotides, the CDR3 is TGTGCCAGCAGTTTAGGGGGTGAAGCTTTCTTT. The gene calls are TRBV12-3 or TRBV12-4 and TRBJ1-1; no reliable D call. The CDR3 is made up of 11 amino acids. V lost 1 base to trimming and J lost 7 bases, with 4 bases between them.

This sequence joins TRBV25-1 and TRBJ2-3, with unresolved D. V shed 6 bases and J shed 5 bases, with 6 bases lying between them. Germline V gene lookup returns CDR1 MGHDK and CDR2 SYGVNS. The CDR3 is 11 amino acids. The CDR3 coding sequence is TGTGCCAGCAGCGGCGTAGATACGCAGTATTTT. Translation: CASSGVDTQYF.

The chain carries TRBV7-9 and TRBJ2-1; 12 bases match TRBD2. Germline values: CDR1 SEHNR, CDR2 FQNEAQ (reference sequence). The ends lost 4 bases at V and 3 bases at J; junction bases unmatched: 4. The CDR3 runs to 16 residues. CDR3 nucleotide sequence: TGTGCCAGCAGCTACCTAGCGGGGGGGAGCTACAATGAGCAGTTCTTC. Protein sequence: CASSYLAGGSYNEQFF.

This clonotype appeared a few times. The CDR3 region is CASSSGDSNSPLHF. The CDR3 DNA reads as TGTGCCAGCAGCAGCGGGGATTCTAATTCACCCCTCCACTTT. The chain employs TRBV9 and TRBJ1-6; D gene uncertain. The CDR3 runs 14 residues. V lost 4 bases, J lost 6 bases, and 11 bases lay in between. Germline V gives CDR1 SGDLS, CDR2 YYNGEE.

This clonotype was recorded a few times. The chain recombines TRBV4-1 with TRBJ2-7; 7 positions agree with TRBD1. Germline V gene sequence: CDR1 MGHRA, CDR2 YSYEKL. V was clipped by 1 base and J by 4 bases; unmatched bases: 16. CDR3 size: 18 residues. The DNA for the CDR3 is TGCGCCAGCAGCCAAGTCTGGGTTTCGACAGGGTCCCCATACGAGCAGTACTTC. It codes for CASSQVWVSTGSPYEQYF.

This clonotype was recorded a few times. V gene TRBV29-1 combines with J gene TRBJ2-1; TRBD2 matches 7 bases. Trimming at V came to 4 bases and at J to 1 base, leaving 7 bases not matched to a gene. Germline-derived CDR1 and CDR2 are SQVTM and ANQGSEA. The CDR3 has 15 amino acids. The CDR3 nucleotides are TGCAGCGTTGGGGGGGGACTACTATCCTACAATGAGCAGTTCTTC. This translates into CSVGGGLLSYNEQFF.

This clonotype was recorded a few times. The CDR3 sequence is CASSQGTGVEQYF. The CDR3 DNA is TGTGCCAGCAGCCAAGGGACAGGGGTTGAGCAGTACTTC. The chain couples TRBV3-1 to TRBJ2-7; 9 bases are a match to TRBD1. V lost 1 base and J lost 7; bases outside the gene matches: 2. CDR1 and CDR2 (germline): LGHDT, YNNKEL (reference sequence). The CDR3 length is 13 residues.

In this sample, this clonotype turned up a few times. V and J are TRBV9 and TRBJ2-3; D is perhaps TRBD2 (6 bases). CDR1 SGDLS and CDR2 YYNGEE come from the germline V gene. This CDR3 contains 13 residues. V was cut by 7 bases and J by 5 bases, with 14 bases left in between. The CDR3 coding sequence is TGTGCCAGCTCCTACCGACTAGAAGATACGCAGTATTTT. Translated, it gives CASSYRLEDTQYF.

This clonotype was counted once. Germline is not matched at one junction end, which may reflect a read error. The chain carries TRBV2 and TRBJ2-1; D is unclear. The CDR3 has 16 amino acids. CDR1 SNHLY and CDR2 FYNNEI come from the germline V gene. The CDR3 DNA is TGTGCCGGCAGTGATTCCAGGTTCAGCTCCTACAATGAGCAGTTCTTC. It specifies CAGSDSRFSSYNEQFF.

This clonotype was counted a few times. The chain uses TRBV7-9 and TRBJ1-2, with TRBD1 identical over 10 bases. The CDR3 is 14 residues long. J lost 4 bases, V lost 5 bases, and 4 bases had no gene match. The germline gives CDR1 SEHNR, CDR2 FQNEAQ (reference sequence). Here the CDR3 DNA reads TGTGCCAGCAGCCTGGGACAGGGGATCTATGGCTACACCTTC. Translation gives CASSLGQGIYGYTF. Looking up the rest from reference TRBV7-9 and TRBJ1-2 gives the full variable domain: DTGVSQNPRHKITKRGQNVTFRCDPISEHNRLYWYRQTLGQGPEFLTYFQNEAQLEKSRLLSDRFSAERPKGSFSTLEIQRTEQGDSAMYLCASSLGQGIYGYTFGSGTRLTVV.

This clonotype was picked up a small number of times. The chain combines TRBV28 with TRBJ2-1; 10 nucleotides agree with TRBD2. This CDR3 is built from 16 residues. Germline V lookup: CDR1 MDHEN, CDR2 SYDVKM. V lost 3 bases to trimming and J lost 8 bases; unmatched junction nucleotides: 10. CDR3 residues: CASSFRIGTSDYEQFF. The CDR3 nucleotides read TGTGCCAGCAGTTTCAGGATCGGGACTAGCGACTATGAGCAGTTCTTC.